Following are 17 T cell receptor beta chains from one sample sequenced in a study of regulatory T cells in long-lasting Graves disease. iRepertoire HTBI primers and Arm-PCR of CDR3 regions built TCR beta libraries. TCRdb re-called the multiplex PCR reads with MiXCR, one entry per CDR3 protein. Of some 450,000 distinct CDR3 sequences listed, about a sixth are singletons. Time point: newly diagnosed GD, antithyroid drugs for less than 3 months. With RNA extracted from PBMCs as input, the TCR library was made. The same data also contributed to another study, on T cells in Graves' hyperthyroidism and ophthalmopathy.

Sequences were derived from peripheral blood mononuclear cells (PBMCs), sampled at new diagnosis, from a patient treated with antithyroid drugs. The source of these receptors is a woman aged 30 to 39 with Graves disease.

This clonotype was counted at least ten times. The chain uses TRBV14 and TRBJ2-5, with 7 nucleotides matching TRBD2. The CDR3 is made up of 16 amino acids. Trimming cost V 4 bases and J 3 bases; bases outside gene matches: 11. CDR1 is SGHDN and CDR2 is FVKESK in the germline V gene. The CDR3 reads CASSPWGGPLEETQYF. CDR3 DNA sequence: TGTGCCAGCAGCCCATGGGGAGGGCCACTAGAAGAGACCCAGTACTTC.

V is TRBV19 and J is TRBJ2-1, with D hard to call. The CDR3 sequence is 15 residues long. V was cut by 7 bases and J by 4 bases, with 17 bases left in between. From germline, CDR1 is LNHDA and CDR2 SQIVND (reference sequence). Here the CDR3 reads CASTFGRSTYNEQFF. In DNA form, the CDR3 reads TGTGCCAGTACCTTTGGAAGATCAACATACAATGAGCAGTTCTTC.

The V and J genes are TRBV3-1 and TRBJ1-2, with D possibly TRBD1 on 5 matching bases. Germline V gene sequence: CDR1 LGHDT, CDR2 YNNKEL (reference sequence). V was shortened by 2 bases and J by 2 bases, with 9 bases between the two germline ends. This CDR3 contains 14 residues. This chain's CDR3 is CASSQSAGNYGYTF. DNA of the CDR3: TGTGCCAGCAGCCAATCGGCAGGGAACTATGGCTACACCTTC.

This clonotype was recorded once. The rearrangement links TRBV19 to TRBJ2-7, with 9 bases lining up with TRBD2. The V gene end was trimmed by 6 bases and the J gene end by 0 bases; junction bases not matched to a gene: 6. The germline V gene has CDR1 LNHDA and CDR2 SQIVND (reference sequence). The CDR3 length is 15 residues. CDR3 nucleotides: TGTGCCAGTAGGCGGACTAGCGCTAGCTCCTACGAGCAGTACTTC. Its translation is CASRRTSASSYEQYF.

This clonotype came up many times. This sequence joins TRBV5-5 and TRBJ2-3; TRBD2 matches at 14 bases. The germline V gene has CDR1 SGHKS and CDR2 YYEKEE (reference sequence). The length of the CDR3 is 16 residues. The trim removed 2 bases at V and 5 bases at J, leaving 4 bases unmatched. CDR3 residues: CASSFSGTSGRDTQYF. The CDR3 coding sequence is TGTGCCAGCAGCTTCTCCGGGACTAGCGGGAGAGATACGCAGTATTTT.

This clonotype has ten or more counts. This chain links TRBV30 with TRBJ1-2, with 8 bases fitting TRBD1. The CDR3 extends over 13 amino acids. V lost 0 bases and J lost 9; bases outside the gene matches: 6. Looked up from germline, CDR1 is GTSNPN and CDR2 is SVGIG (reference sequence). The CDR3 nucleotides are TGTGCCTGGAGTGTACGCAGGGGGCAAAGCTACACCTTC. Protein product: CAWSVRRGQSYTF.

This clonotype occurred many times. The V and J genes are TRBV7-2 and TRBJ2-7; the match to TRBD2 covers 12 bases. This CDR3 comprises 15 residues. The germline gives CDR1 SGHTA, CDR2 FQGNSA. Trimming took 5 bases from V and 7 from J; bases not matched to a gene: 9. As DNA, the CDR3 is TGTGCCAGCAGCCTCCCGGGACTAGCGGGCGGGGAGCAGTACTTC. This gives the protein CASSLPGLAGGEQYF.

The chain joins TRBV14 to TRBJ2-7, with TRBD2 matching 10 bases. CDR1 SGHDN and CDR2 FVKESK come from the germline V gene. The V gene end was trimmed by 4 bases and the J gene end by 3 bases; junction bases not matched to a gene: 6. The CDR3 runs 15 residues. As DNA, the CDR3 is TGTGCCAGCAGCCCCCGGACTAGCGGATTCTACGAGCAGTACTTC. Amino acids: CASSPRTSGFYEQYF.

This clonotype came up many times. This chain connects TRBV30 to TRBJ2-1, with no clear D. Trimming took 4 bases from V and 7 from J, leaving 14 bases between them. The CDR3 extends over 13 amino acids. Germline values: CDR1 GTSNPN, CDR2 SVGIG (reference sequence). The CDR3 DNA follows: TGTGCCTGGACCACCGCGGACGGAAATGAGCAGTTCTTC. Translation gives CAWTTADGNEQFF.

This clonotype was seen ten or more times. The V gene is TRBV2, the J gene TRBJ2-3; 14 bases fit TRBD2. Germline CDR1 and CDR2: SNHLY and FYNNEI. The CDR3 consists of 18 residues. V shed 2 bases and J 3 bases; nucleotides not matched to a gene: 7. The CDR3 sequence: CASSESFRTSGRTDTQYF. The DNA for the CDR3 is TGTGCCAGCAGTGAATCTTTCAGGACTAGCGGGAGGACAGATACGCAGTATTTT.

This clonotype was found many times. The chain uses TRBV11-1 and TRBJ2-1; D is ambiguous. The CDR3 is 14 residues long. In germline, CDR1 is SGHAT, CDR2 FQDESV (reference sequence). Trimming stripped 2 bases from V and 6 bases from J, with 11 bases between. CDR3 loop: CASSLMALANEQFF. The CDR3 coding sequence is TGTGCCAGCAGCTTAATGGCCCTTGCCAATGAGCAGTTCTTC.

This clonotype appeared many times. V usage is TRBV11-2 and J usage is TRBJ1-2; D not certain. The length of the CDR3 is 15 residues. The V gene's germline CDR1 is SGHAT and CDR2 FQNNGV. The V end was cut by 1 base, the J end by 0 bases, with 9 bases between. CDR3 nucleotides: TGTGCCAGCAGCTTAGTAACCTCCTCTAACTATGGCTACACCTTC. Amino acid sequence: CASSLVTSSNYGYTF.

This clonotype appeared many times. CDR3 DNA: TGTGCCAGCAGTTACTCGGACTTTAGTTCGTATGAGCAGTTCTTC. Protein sequence: CASSYSDFSSYEQFF. The V call is TRBV6-5, the J call TRBJ2-1; possibly TRBD2 for D (5 bases). The germline CDR1 and CDR2 sequences are MNHEY and SVGAGI. CDR3 size: 15 residues. Trimming shortened V by 0 bases and J by 8 bases, and 14 bases separated the two germline ends.

This clonotype was counted at least ten times. This chain connects TRBV3-1 to TRBJ2-7; D gene ambiguous. The CDR3 sequence is 16 residues long. Germline CDR1 and CDR2: LGHDT and YNNKEL (reference sequence). Trimming took off 0 bases at V and 2 bases at J, with 14 bases between the two ends. This CDR3 is CASSQDGWQATYEQYF. The CDR3, as DNA: TGTGCCAGCAGCCAAGATGGGTGGCAGGCCACCTACGAGCAGTACTTC.

The DNA of the CDR3 is TGTGCCAGCAGTCCCAACAGAAGAGAGCAGTTCTTC. This translates into CASSPNRREQFF. The chain recombines TRBV27 with TRBJ2-1, with D uncertain. Germline V gene data show CDR1 as MNHEY and CDR2 as SMNVEV (reference sequence). V gave up 5 bases and J gave up 10 bases, with 12 bases separating them. The CDR3 has 12 amino acids.

This clonotype was detected only a few times. The genes are TRBV5-1 and TRBJ2-1; D is perhaps TRBD1 (6 bases). V gave up 1 base and J gave up 10 bases, with 9 bases separating them. Germline V gives CDR1 SGHRS, CDR2 YFSETQ. This CDR3 has 12 amino acids. The CDR3 spells CASSLLDSEQFF. The CDR3 DNA follows: TGCGCCAGCAGCTTGTTGGACAGCGAGCAGTTCTTC.

Comment on this clonotype: A clone one base away is much larger, so this may be a read error. The missing conserved phenylalanine or tryptophan at the end of this CDR3 makes a read error likely. The chain couples TRBV15 to TRBJ2-1; 7 nucleotides match TRBD2. Trimming cost V 3 bases and J 0 bases; bases outside gene matches: 5. Germline V gives CDR1 LNHNV, CDR2 YYDKDF (reference sequence). The CDR3 covers 16 residues. CDR3: CATSSRAGLSYNEQFL. In DNA, the CDR3 is TGTGCCACCAGCAGCCGAGCGGGACTCTCCTACAATGAGCAGTTCCTC.